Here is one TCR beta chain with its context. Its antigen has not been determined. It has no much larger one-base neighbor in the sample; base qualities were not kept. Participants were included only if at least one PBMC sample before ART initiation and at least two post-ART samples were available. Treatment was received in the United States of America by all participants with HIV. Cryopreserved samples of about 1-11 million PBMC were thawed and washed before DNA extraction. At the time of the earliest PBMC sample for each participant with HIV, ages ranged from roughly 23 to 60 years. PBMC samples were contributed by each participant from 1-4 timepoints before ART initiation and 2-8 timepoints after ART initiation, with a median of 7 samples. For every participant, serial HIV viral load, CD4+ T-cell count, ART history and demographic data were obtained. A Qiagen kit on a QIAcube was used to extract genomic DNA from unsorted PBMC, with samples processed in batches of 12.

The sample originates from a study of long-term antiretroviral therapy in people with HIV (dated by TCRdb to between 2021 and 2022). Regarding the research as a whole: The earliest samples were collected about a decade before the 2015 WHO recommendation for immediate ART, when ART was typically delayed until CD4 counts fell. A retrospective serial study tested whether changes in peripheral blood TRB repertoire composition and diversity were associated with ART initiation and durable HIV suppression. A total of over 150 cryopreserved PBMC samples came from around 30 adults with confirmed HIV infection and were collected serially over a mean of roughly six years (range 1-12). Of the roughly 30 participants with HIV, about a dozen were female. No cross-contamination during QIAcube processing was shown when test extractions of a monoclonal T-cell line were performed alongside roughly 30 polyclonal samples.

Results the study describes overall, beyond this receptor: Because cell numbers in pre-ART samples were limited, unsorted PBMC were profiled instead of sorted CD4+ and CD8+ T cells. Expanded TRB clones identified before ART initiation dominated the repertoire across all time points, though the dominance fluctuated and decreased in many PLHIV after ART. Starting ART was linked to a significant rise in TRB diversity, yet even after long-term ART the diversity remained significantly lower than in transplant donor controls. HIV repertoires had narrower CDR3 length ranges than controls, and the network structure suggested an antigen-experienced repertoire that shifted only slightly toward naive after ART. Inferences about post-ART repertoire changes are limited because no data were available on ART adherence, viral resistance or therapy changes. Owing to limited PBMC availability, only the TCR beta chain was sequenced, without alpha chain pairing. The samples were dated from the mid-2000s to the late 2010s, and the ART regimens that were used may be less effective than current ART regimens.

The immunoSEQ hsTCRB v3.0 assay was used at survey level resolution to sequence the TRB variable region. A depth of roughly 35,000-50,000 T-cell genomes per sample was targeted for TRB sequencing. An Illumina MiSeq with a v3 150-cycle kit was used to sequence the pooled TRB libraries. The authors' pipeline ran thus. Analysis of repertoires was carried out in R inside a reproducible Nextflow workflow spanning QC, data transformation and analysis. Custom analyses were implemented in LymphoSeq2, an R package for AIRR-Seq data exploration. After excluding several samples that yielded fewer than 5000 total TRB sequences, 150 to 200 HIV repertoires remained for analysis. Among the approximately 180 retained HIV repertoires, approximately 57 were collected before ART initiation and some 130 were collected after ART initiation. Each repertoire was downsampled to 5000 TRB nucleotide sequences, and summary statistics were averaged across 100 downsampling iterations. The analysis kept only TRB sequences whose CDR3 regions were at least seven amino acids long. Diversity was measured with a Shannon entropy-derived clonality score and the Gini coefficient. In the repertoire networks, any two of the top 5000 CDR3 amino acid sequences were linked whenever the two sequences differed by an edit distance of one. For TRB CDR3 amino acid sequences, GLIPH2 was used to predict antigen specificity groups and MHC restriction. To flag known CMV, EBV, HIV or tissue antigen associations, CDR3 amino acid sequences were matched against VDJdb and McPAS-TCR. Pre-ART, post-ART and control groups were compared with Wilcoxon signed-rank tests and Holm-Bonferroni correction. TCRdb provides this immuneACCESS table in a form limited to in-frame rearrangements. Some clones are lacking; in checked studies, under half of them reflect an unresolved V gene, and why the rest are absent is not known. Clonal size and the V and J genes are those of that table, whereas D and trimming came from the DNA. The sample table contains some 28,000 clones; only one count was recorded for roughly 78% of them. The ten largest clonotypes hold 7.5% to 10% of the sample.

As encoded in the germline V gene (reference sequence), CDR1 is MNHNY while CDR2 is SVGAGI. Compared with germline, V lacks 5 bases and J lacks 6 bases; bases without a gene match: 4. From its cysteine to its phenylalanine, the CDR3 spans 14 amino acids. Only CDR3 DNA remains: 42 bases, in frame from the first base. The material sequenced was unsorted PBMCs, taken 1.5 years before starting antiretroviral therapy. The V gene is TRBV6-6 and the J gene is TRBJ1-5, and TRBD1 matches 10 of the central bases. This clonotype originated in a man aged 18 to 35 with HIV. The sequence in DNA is TGTGCCAGCAGTCGGGACAGGGGCCGTCAGCCCCAGCATTTT. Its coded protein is CASSRDRGRQPQHF.